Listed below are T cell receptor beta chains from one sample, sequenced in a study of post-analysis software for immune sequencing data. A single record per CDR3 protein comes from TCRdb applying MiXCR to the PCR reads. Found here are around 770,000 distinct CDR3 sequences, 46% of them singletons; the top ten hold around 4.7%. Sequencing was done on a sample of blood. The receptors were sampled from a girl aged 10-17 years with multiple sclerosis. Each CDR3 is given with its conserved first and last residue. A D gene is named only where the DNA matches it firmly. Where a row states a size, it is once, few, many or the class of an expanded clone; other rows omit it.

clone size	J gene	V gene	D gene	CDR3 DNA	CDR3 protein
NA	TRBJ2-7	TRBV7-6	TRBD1	TGTGCCAGCAGCTTAGAAGGGACAGGGGGAAACGAGCAGTACTTC	CASSLEGTGGNEQYF
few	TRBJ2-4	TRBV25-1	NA	TGTGCCAGCAGTGAATGGGCCATGTACTTC	CASSEWAMYF
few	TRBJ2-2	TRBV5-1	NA	TGCGCCAGCAGCTTGGGGGGTATCCCCACCGGGGAGCTGTTTTTT	CASSLGGIPTGELFF
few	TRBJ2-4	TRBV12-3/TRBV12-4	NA	TGTGCCAGCAGTTTAAGAGGCGGAGCCGAAAACATTCAGTACTTC	CASSLRGGAENIQYF
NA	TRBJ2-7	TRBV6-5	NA	TGTGCCGGCAGTTCGGGGAGCTCCTACGAGCAGTACTTC	CAGSSGSSYEQYF
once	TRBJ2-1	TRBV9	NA	TGTGCCAGCAGCGCGTGGGGGCGGGATGAGCAGTTCTTC	CASSAWGRDEQFF
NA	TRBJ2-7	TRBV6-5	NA	TGTGCCAGCAGTTTCGGGGTAGGAAGAACCTACGAGCAGTACTTC	CASSFGVGRTYEQYF
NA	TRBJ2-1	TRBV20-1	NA	TGCAGTGCTAGGAGGCGAAAGGGCAACAATGAGCAGTTCTTC	CSARRRKGNNEQFF
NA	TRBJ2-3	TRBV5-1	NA	TGCGCCAGCAGCTTCCCTAGCGACACAGATACGCAGTATTTT	CASSFPSDTDTQYF
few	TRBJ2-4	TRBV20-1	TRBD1	TGCAGTGCTCCCCGGGACAGGGGGCCGGGCAACATTCAGTACTTC	CSAPRDRGPGNIQYF
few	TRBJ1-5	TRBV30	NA	TGTGCCTGGAGTACTACAGACCGGGGGCCCCAGCATTTT	CAWSTTDRGPQHF
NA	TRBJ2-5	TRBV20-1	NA	TGCAGTGCTCCGCTATGGGACAACCAAGAGACCCAGTACTTC	CSAPLWDNQETQYF
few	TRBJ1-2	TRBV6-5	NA	TGTGCCACCCGGGGAGGACCGGGACGCATCTATGGCTACACCTTC	CATRGGPGRIYGYTF
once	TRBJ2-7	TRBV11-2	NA	TGTGCCAGCAGCTTGGACTTTAAAAGCTACAATGAGCAGTACTTC	CASSLDFKSYNEQYF
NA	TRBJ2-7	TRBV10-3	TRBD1	TGTGCCATCAGGCGGGGACAGGGGCCCTACGAGCAGTACTTC	CAIRRGQGPYEQYF
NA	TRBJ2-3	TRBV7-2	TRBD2	TGTGCCAGCAGCTTAGGTCTTTCGGGAGGTGGCCCAGATACGCAGTATTTT	CASSLGLSGGGPDTQYF
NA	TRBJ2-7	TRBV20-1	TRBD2	TGCAGTGCTCGATCGAGTAGCGGGCTCTCCTACGAGCAGTACTTC	CSARSSSGLSYEQYF
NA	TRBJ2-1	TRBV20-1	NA	TGCAGTGCTACATCCGGGACTCAAGCCTACAATGAGCAGTTCTTC	CSATSGTQAYNEQFF
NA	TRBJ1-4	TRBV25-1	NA	TGTGCCAGCAGCTCAACAACTAATGAAAAACTGTTTTTT	CASSSTTNEKLFF
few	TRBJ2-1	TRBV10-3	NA	TGTGCCATCAGTGAGGCCCTCTACAATGAGCAGTTCTTC	CAISEALYNEQFF
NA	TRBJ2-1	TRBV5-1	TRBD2	TGCGCCAGTAAACTCGGGACTAGCGGGTCCAATGAGCAGTTCTTC	CASKLGTSGSNEQFF
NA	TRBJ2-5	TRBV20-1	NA	TGCAGTGCTAAATCAACTAGTTGGGCCCAAGAGACCCAGTACTTC	CSAKSTSWAQETQYF
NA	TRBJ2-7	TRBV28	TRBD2	TGTGCCAGCGGAAGGTACCTAGCGGGATCGTACGAGCAGTACTTC	CASGRYLAGSYEQYF
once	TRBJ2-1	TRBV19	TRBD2	TGTGCCAGTAGCGCCCTAGCGGTTCTTAGTAGCTCCTACAATGAGCAGTTCTTC	CASSALAVLSSSYNEQFF
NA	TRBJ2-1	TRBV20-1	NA	TGCAGTGCTAGGGACGTGGGGTGGGACAATGAGCAGTTCTTC	CSARDVGWDNEQFF
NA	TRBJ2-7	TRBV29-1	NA	TGCAGCGTTGGGGGCCCGAGCCGCGAGCAGTACTTC	CSVGGPSREQYF
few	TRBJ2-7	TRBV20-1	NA	TGCAGTGCTAGAGATAGGTTCAACCCATGGGAGCAGTACTTC	CSARDRFNPWEQYF
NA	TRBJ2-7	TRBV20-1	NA	TGCAGTGCTAGGGGCCTTCTGGGGACCGGCTCCTACGAGCAGTACTTC	CSARGLLGTGSYEQYF